The next 14 T cell receptor beta chains were all read from a single sample in a study of OX40 agonist ivuxolimab in advanced cancers. Clones were read by immunoSEQ multiplex PCR, and TCRdb kept only the in-frame ones, dropping some. The sample shows about 35,000 clones, 80% to 95% of them seen only once. The starting material was CD4+ or CD8+ T cells sorted from blood, obtained in a trial of the OX40 agonist ivuxolimab. Every receptor here comes from an adult with an advanced solid tumor such as melanoma, head and neck, liver or kidney cancer.

The chain links TRBV9 to TRBJ2-2; TRBD2 matches at 7 bases. The V and J ends lost 4 bases and 6 bases, in that order; junction bases with no gene match: 12. The CDR3 is made up of 16 amino acids. Germline V lookup: CDR1 SGDLS, CDR2 YYNGEE. CDR3 bases: TGTGCCAGCAGCCCCTACAATCTAGCGGTCGCCGGGGAGCTGTTTTTT. Protein: CASSPYNLAVAGELFF.

The chain has TRBV7-9 and TRBJ2-2, with 9 bases matching TRBD2. The CDR3 runs 15 residues. The germline V gene has CDR1 SEHNR and CDR2 FQNEAQ (reference sequence). The trim removed 5 bases at V and 7 bases at J, leaving 8 bases unmatched. CDR3 DNA sequence: TGTGCCAGCAGCATAATAGCGGGAGCGGGCGGGGAGCTGTTTTTT. This codes for CASSIIAGAGGELFF. Using reference TRBV7-9 and TRBJ2-2 for the parts outside the CDR3, the full variable domain is DTGVSQNPRHKITKRGQNVTFRCDPISEHNRLYWYRQTLGQGPEFLTYFQNEAQLEKSRLLSDRFSAERPKGSFSTLEIQRTEQGDSAMYLCASSIIAGAGGELFFGEGSRLTVL.

V gene TRBV28 combines with J gene TRBJ2-2; TRBD2 matches 7 bases. Germline V gene sequence: CDR1 MDHEN, CDR2 SYDVKM. The CDR3 sequence is 14 residues long. Trimming took 7 bases from V and 6 from J; bases not matched to a gene: 8. The CDR3 reads CASKTGGEAGELFF. The CDR3 nucleotides are TGTGCCAGCAAGACGGGGGGAGAGGCCGGGGAGCTGTTTTTT. Using reference TRBV28 and TRBJ2-2 for the parts outside the CDR3, the full variable domain is DVKVTQSSRYLVKRTGEKVFLECVQDMDHENMFWYRQDPGLGLRLIYFSYDVKMKEKGDIPEGYSVSREKKERFSLILESASTNQTSMYLCASKTGGEAGELFFGEGSRLTVL.

This sequence joins TRBV29-1 and TRBJ2-1; 7 bases are a match to TRBD2. The V segment lost 3 bases and the J segment 4 bases; nucleotides outside the gene matches: 3. CDR3 length: 13 residues. Germline V CDR1 and CDR2: SQVTM, ANQGSEA. The CDR3 region has the DNA TGCAGCGTTGAGCGGGAGAATTACAATGAGCAGTTCTTC. It yields the protein CSVERENYNEQFF.

This clone came up once. V gene TRBV15 combines with J gene TRBJ2-5, with 10 bases lining up with TRBD2. Trimming at V came to 2 bases and at J to 1 base, leaving 1 base not matched to a gene. The CDR3 runs 15 residues. CDR1 is LNHNV and CDR2 is YYDKDF in the germline V gene (reference sequence). CDR3 region: CATSRTSGAQETQYF. The DNA of the CDR3 is TGTGCCACCAGCAGAACTAGCGGGGCCCAAGAGACCCAGTACTTC.

V and J are TRBV29-1 and TRBJ2-7; 11 bases line up with TRBD2. Per the germline V gene, CDR1 is SQVTM and CDR2 is ANQGSEA. The CDR3 sequence is 13 residues long. V lost 6 bases to trimming and J lost 3 bases; unmatched junction nucleotides: 4. The CDR3 spells CSVLGLADYEQYF. The CDR3 nucleotides read TGCAGCGTGCTGGGACTAGCGGACTACGAGCAGTACTTC.

The rearrangement joins TRBV10-1 to TRBJ2-5; 9 bases align to TRBD2. V trimming: 4 bases; J trimming: 5 bases; junction bases outside the gene matches: 11. The CDR3 has 16 residues. Germline CDR1 and CDR2: WNHNN and SYGVQD (reference sequence). CDR3 sequence reads: CASSAGGTSTFETQYF. The CDR3 nucleotides are TGCGCCAGCAGTGCTGGAGGGACTAGCACGTTTGAGACCCAGTACTTC.

This clone came up a few times. The chain is built from TRBV5-1 and TRBJ2-2, with 10 bases identical to TRBD2. Trimming took 1 base from V and 2 from J; bases not matched to a gene: 5. Germline assignment: CDR1 SGHRS and CDR2 YFSETQ. The CDR3 covers 17 residues. The CDR3 DNA follows: TGCGCCAGCAGCTTGTCTTCTAGCGGGGGCAACACCGGGGAGCTGTTTTTT. This translates into CASSLSSSGGNTGELFF.

V usage is TRBV19 and J usage is TRBJ2-3; TRBD1 or TRBD2 may be the D gene (5 bases each). Germline loops: CDR1 LNHDA, CDR2 SQIVND (reference sequence). The CDR3 loop spans 15 amino acids. Trimming took 1 base from V and 3 from J, leaving 11 bases between them. The CDR3 DNA reads TGTGCCAGTAGTATAGCAGGGCCGGGGACAGATACGCAGTATTTT. Translation: CASSIAGPGTDTQYF.

The CDR3 spells CASSARIAETQYF. CDR3 in DNA: TGTGCCAGCAGTGCCAGAATTGCGGAGACCCAGTACTTC. This chain joins TRBV28 and TRBJ2-5, with unresolved D. Between the trimmed V and J ends, which lost 5 bases and 5 bases, there was a span of 12 bases. The CDR3 is 13 residues long. CDR1 MDHEN and CDR2 SYDVKM come from the germline V gene. The variable domain in full, with the rest retrieved from reference TRBV28 and TRBJ2-5, is DVKVTQSSRYLVKRTGEKVFLECVQDMDHENMFWYRQDPGLGLRLIYFSYDVKMKEKGDIPEGYSVSREKKERFSLILESASTNQTSMYLCASSARIAETQYFGPGTRLLVL.

The chain joins TRBV6-1 to TRBJ2-7, with a possible D match to TRBD2 (5 bases). The CDR3 is 16 residues long. Per germline, CDR1 MNHNS and CDR2 SASEGT. With 4 bases removed from V and 3 bases from J, the gap between germline ends came to 19 bases. This chain's CDR3 is CASSAPSGESYYEQYF. The CDR3 DNA follows: TGTGCCAGCAGTGCACCTTCCGGGGAGTCGTACTACGAGCAGTACTTC.

The table lists this clone with a few counts. This chain links TRBV9 with TRBJ1-1; TRBD1 matches 8 bases. V lost 4 bases to trimming and J lost 1 base; unmatched junction nucleotides: 3. The germline CDR1 and CDR2 sequences are SGDLS and YYNGEE. There are 14 residues in the CDR3. As DNA, the CDR3 is TGTGCCAGCAGCCAGGGGGCTGGGAACACTGAAGCTTTCTTT. Its protein product is CASSQGAGNTEAFF.

The V gene is TRBV28, the J gene TRBJ2-1; D unclear. V lost 5 bases and J 4 bases, leaving 3 bases between the germline ends. The CDR3 covers 11 residues. The germline CDR1 and CDR2 sequences are MDHEN and SYDVKM. CDR3 region: CASSQYNEQFF. As DNA, the CDR3 is TGTGCCAGCAGTCAATACAATGAGCAGTTCTTC.

V usage is TRBV7-9 and J usage is TRBJ1-4; maybe TRBD1 (5 bases). The V gene lost 5 bases and the J gene lost 0 bases, with 16 bases spanning the gap. Germline V CDR1 and CDR2: SEHNR, FQNEAQ (reference sequence). The CDR3 contains 17 residues. CDR3 nucleotide sequence: TGTGCCAGCAGCGCGGGGACGTTAAGGGCAACTAATGAAAAACTGTTTTTT. This codes for CASSAGTLRATNEKLFF.